The clone carrying this T cell receptor (beta chain) came up a few times. This record belongs to a study of blood T cells in healthy people across ages. A second PCR of 7 to 11 cycles used a sample-barcoded 5' primer and a J-beta primer mix. TCRdb fed the 5' RACE reads into MiXCR, producing one record per CDR3 protein. The sample carries 750,000 to 950,000 distinct CDR3 sequences, just under 30% recorded once. CDR3 length: 12 residues. V lost 4 bases to trimming and J lost 11 bases, with 14 bases between them. Germline V CDR1 and CDR2: SEHNR, FQNEAQ (reference sequence). The same data also contributed to another study, on T cells of mothers and their children.

The source is a woman aged 40 to 50 in good health. Specimen: blood. The chain combines TRBV7-9 with TRBJ1-1; a weak D match, TRBD1 (6 bases). CDR3 nucleotide sequence: TGTGCCAGCAGCTGGGGGACACCGGAGGCTTTCTTT. The encoded protein is CASSWGTPEAFF.